These 13 T cell receptor beta chains came from one sample sequenced in a study of molecular identifiers for immune sequencing clone quantification. TCRdb re-called the PCR reads with MiXCR, one entry per CDR3 protein. The repertoire holds approximately 670,000 distinct CDR3 sequences, with less than 20% as singletons. Source material: naive CD8+ T cells from blood, with Jurkat cell RNA spiked in. Documented subset: FACS-sorted CD8+CD4-CCR7+CD45RA+ naive T cells. The receptors here all came from a human donor in good health. Some libraries in this study had Jurkat cell RNA spiked in.

This clonotype was counted a single time. Given a much more abundant clone one base away, this may be a read error. The gene calls are TRBV9 and TRBJ1-2; maybe TRBD1 (5 bases). Germline V gene sequence: CDR1 SGDLS, CDR2 YYNGEE. The V gene lost 2 bases and the J gene lost 1 base, with 15 bases spanning the gap. This CDR3 has 16 amino acids. CDR3 loop: CASSVGIGAFNYGYTF. Written as DNA, the CDR3 is TGTGCCAGCAGCGTGGGTATAGGGGCTTTTAACTATGGCTACACCTTC.

The CDR3 nucleotides read TGTGCCAGCAGTCTGACCTCGACAGGGGCGGCAGATACGCAGTATTTT. Translation: CASSLTSTGAADTQYF. This rearrangement joins TRBV27 to TRBJ2-3, with 8 bases fitting TRBD1. The CDR3 has 16 residues. J gave up 4 bases and V 5 bases, and 11 bases lay outside the gene matches. Germline V gives CDR1 MNHEY, CDR2 SMNVEV (reference sequence).

This clonotype was counted many times. The chain joins TRBV19 to TRBJ2-2; D is unresolved. The CDR3 is 15 amino acids. Per the germline V gene, CDR1 is LNHDA and CDR2 is SQIVND (reference sequence). V dropped 1 base and J dropped 1 base, with 7 bases sitting between them. CDR3 region: CASSIVLGNTGELFF. CDR3 nucleotides: TGTGCCAGTAGTATAGTTCTAGGGAACACCGGGGAGCTGTTTTTT.

A word on this clonotype: This may stem from a read error, because a much larger clone lies one nucleotide away. This CDR3 fails to terminate in the conserved phenylalanine or tryptophan, so it likely reflects a read error. V usage is TRBV12-3 or TRBV12-4 and J usage is TRBJ2-7; a possible D gene is TRBD2 (6 bases). Trimming took 3 bases from V and 5 from J, leaving 11 bases between them. This CDR3 region has 13 residues. The CDR3 loop reads CASSLGGVDEQYL. The CDR3 DNA reads TGTGCCAGCAGTTTGGGCGGGGTGGACGAGCAGTACTTA.

This clonotype was counted a few times. Given a much more abundant clone one base away, this may be a read error. J is TRBJ2-7 and V is TRBV27, with a tentative D call TRBD2 (5 bases). Germline V lookup: CDR1 MNHEY, CDR2 SMNVEV (reference sequence). The CDR3 covers 13 residues. The CDR3 DNA follows: TGTGCCAGCAGTTATGGTCCGGGGTACGGGCAGTACTTC. Translated, it gives CASSYGPGYGQYF.

In this sample, this clonotype turned up a few times. This rearrangement joins TRBV5-4 to TRBJ2-7, with TRBD1 as a possible D gene (6 bases). The CDR3 consists of 13 residues. CDR1 SGHNT and CDR2 YYREEE come from the germline V gene (reference sequence). V was cut by 3 bases and J by 3 bases, with 10 bases left in between. CDR3 sequence (DNA): TGTGCCAGCAGCTCAGACAGGCTCTACGAGCAGTACTTC. As protein: CASSSDRLYEQYF.

This clonotype occurred many times. This chain links TRBV20-1 with TRBJ2-7; D tentatively reads TRBD1 or TRBD2 (6 bases each). The CDR3 length is 13 residues. V shed 6 bases and J shed 4 bases, with 16 bases lying between them. CDR1 and CDR2 (germline): DFQATT, SNEGSKA (reference sequence). The CDR3 DNA sequence: TGCAGTGCCCGAGGGGGGTCTCGTTACGAGCAGTACTTC. Translated, it gives CSARGGSRYEQYF.

This clonotype was recorded a few times. The CDR3 region has the DNA TGTGCCAGCAGTGAAGTTTTCGGGCAGGGGTCGACCTACGAGCAGTACTTC. This sequence encodes CASSEVFGQGSTYEQYF. The chain couples TRBV6-1 to TRBJ2-7; D is possibly TRBD1 (6 bases). Trimming took off 1 base at V and 2 bases at J, with 18 bases between the two ends. This CDR3 spans 17 amino acids. Germline assignment: CDR1 MNHNS and CDR2 SASEGT.

As for this clonotype: A read error is possible here, since a much larger clone lies one base away. The final CDR3 position lacks the conserved phenylalanine or tryptophan, pointing to a likely read error. The chain couples TRBV12-3 or TRBV12-4 to TRBJ1-1, with D unresolved. V was pared by 3 bases and J by 1 base, with 18 bases between. The CDR3 has 17 residues. CDR3 in amino acids: CASSFMSGYQPNTEAFL. For the CDR3, the DNA is TGTGCCAGCAGTTTTATGTCGGGCTACCAACCGAACACTGAAGCTTTCCTT.

The V gene is TRBV7-6, the J gene TRBJ2-7; D uncertain. This CDR3 has 13 amino acids. The V gene lost 3 bases and the J gene lost 6 bases, with 12 bases spanning the gap. Germline-derived CDR1 and CDR2 are SGHVS and FNYEAQ. CDR3 in amino acids: CASSFGPYVEQYF. The CDR3 DNA is TGTGCCAGCAGCTTTGGCCCTTACGTCGAGCAGTACTTC. Drawing the rest from reference TRBV7-6 and TRBJ2-7, the complete variable domain is GAGVSQSPRYKVTKRGQDVALRCDPISGHVSLYWYRQALGQGPEFLTYFNYEAQQDKSGLPNDRFSAERPEGSISTLTIQRTEQRDSAMYRCASSFGPYVEQYFGPGTRLTVT.

V usage is TRBV3-1 and J usage is TRBJ1-2, with no clear D. This CDR3 has 14 amino acids. CDR1 is LGHDT and CDR2 is YNNKEL in the germline V gene (reference sequence). V lost 4 bases and J lost 0, with 9 bases in between. CDR3 DNA: TGTGCCAGCAGCCCTAAGACTGCTAACTATGGCTACACCTTC. Its translation: CASSPKTANYGYTF.

There are many counts of this clonotype. This chain links TRBV28 with TRBJ2-3; no firm D call. V was trimmed by 6 bases and J by 0 bases, leaving 13 bases between them. Germline V gene lookup returns CDR1 MDHEN and CDR2 SYDVKM. CDR3 length equals 15 residues. CDR3 coding DNA: TGTGCCAGCAGCTTAGGACGGTATAGCACAGATACGCAGTATTTT. Translated, it gives CASSLGRYSTDTQYF. Full variable domain (outside the CDR3, taken from reference TRBV28 and TRBJ2-3): DVKVTQSSRYLVKRTGEKVFLECVQDMDHENMFWYRQDPGLGLRLIYFSYDVKMKEKGDIPEGYSVSREKKERFSLILESASTNQTSMYLCASSLGRYSTDTQYFGPGTRLTVL.

A remark on this clonotype: This sequence may be a read error, since a much larger clone differs from it by one base. J is TRBJ2-1 and V is TRBV24-1, with 8 positions matching TRBD1. CDR3 length: 13 amino acids. Germline assignment: CDR1 KGHDR and CDR2 SFDVKD. The CDR3 is CASSVRTGSEQFF. DNA for the CDR3: TGTGCCTCCAGTGTAAGGACAGGGTCAGAGCAGTTCTTC.